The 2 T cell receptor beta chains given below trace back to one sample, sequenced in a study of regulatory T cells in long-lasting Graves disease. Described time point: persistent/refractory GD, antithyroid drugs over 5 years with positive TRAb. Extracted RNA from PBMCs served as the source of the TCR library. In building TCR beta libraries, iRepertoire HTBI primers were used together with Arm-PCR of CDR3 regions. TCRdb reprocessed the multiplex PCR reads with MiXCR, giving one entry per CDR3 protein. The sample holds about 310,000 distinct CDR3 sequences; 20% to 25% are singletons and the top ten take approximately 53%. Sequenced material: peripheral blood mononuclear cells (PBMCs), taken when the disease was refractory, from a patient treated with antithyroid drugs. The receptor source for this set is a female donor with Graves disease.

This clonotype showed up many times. DNA of the CDR3: TGTGCCAGCAGCTTTTGGACTAGCGGGAGAGATGTTTACGAGCAGTACTTC. It translates to CASSFWTSGRDVYEQYF. This chain uses TRBV5-6 with TRBJ2-7; 13 positions match TRBD2. The CDR3 spans 17 residues. The V segment lost 2 bases and the J segment 4 bases; nucleotides outside the gene matches: 9. Germline V gene sequence: CDR1 SGHDT, CDR2 YYEEEE.

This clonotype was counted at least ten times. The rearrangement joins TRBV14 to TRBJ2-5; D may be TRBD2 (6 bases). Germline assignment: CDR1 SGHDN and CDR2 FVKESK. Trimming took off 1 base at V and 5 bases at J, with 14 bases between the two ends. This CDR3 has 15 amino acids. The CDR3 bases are TGTGCCAGCAGCCAAGTGCCCGGGAGCGGTGAGACCCAGTACTTC. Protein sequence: CASSQVPGSGETQYF.